This T cell receptor beta chain was captured by sequencing in a study of blood T cell repertoires in COVID-19. Turning to the study itself: Acute and convalescent COVID-19 samples came from the United States, Italy and Spain. Sample material is recorded as cDNA or gDNA derived from T cells, B-cell-depleted T cells, or PBMCs.

As processed by the authors: How many nucleated cells were present was estimated from reference gene primer amplification. Profiled with immunoSEQ multiplex PCR; TCRdb holds only in-frame clones, not every one. Clonal size and the V and J genes are those of that table, whereas D and trimming came from the DNA. The sample shows over 110,000 clones, 88% of them seen only once. This clone is a singleton in its sample. Trimming at V came to 1 base and at J to 0 bases, leaving 3 bases not matched to a gene. The CDR3 has 16 residues. CDR1 is MNHNS, CDR2 SASEGT, per germline. V and J are TRBV6-1 and TRBJ2-3; 8 bases are a match to TRBD1. Specimen: peripheral blood. The sequence was collected from a human donor in a cohort sampled during active COVID-19. The CDR3 DNA reads TGTGCCAGCAGTGAAGGACAGGGGATAAGCACAGATACGCAGTATTTT. Encoded protein: CASSEGQGISTDTQYF.